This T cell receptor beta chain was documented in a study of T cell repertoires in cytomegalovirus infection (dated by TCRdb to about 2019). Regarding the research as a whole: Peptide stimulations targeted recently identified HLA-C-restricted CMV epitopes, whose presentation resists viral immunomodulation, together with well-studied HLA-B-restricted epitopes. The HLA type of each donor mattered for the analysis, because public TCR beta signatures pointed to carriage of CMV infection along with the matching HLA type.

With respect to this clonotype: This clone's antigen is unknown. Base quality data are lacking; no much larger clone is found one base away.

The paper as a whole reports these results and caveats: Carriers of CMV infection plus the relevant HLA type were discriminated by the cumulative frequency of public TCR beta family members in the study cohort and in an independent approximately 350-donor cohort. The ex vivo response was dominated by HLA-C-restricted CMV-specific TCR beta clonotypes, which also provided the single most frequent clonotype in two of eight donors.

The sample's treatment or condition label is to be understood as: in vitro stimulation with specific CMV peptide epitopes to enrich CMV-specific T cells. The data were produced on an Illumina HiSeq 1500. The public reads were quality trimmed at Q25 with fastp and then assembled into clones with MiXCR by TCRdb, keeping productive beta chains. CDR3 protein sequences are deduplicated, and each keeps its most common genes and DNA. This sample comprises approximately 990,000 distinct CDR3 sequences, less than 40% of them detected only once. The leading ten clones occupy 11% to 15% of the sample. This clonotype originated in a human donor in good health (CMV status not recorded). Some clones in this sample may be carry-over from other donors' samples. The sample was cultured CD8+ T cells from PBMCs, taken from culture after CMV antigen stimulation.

The DNA reads TGTGCCAGCAGTGCTCCCGGGACAGGCTTTTACGAGCAGTACTTC. Its protein product is CASSAPGTGFYEQYF. Recombination linked TRBV27 to TRBJ2-7; 8 junctional bases match TRBD1. For CDR1 and CDR2, the germline V gene (reference sequence) lists MNHEY and SMNVEV. Spanning cysteine to phenylalanine, the CDR3 consists of 15 amino acids. Only the CDR3 DNA is retained, 45 bases long and in frame from the first base. At the junction V is shortened by 5 bases and J by 4 bases; bases outside the gene matches: 10.